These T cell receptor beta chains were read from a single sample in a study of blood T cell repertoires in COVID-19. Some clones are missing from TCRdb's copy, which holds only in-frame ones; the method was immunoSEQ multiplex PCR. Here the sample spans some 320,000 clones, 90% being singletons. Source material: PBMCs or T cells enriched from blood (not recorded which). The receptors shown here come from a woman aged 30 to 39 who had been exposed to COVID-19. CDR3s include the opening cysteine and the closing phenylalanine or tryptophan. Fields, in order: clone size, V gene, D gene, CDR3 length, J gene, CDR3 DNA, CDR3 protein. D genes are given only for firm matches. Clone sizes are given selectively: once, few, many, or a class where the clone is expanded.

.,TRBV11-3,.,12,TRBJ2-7,TGTGCCAGCAGCTTAGACAGGGGTAAGCAGTACTTC,CASSLDRGKQYF
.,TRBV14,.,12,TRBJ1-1,TGTGCCAGCAGCCAAGAGGGGAGTCGAGCTTTCTTT,CASSQEGSRAFF
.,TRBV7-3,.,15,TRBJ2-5,TGTGCCAGCCCGATCCGGGACTTTAAAGGGGAGACCCAGTACTTC,CASPIRDFKGETQYF
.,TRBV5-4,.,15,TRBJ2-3,TGTGCCAGCAGCTTTCGAGGGGGGGCAGCAGATACGCAGTATTTT,CASSFRGGAADTQYF
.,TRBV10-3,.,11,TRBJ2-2,TGTGCCATCAGTGACGGCGGGGAGCTGTTTTTT,CAISDGGELFF
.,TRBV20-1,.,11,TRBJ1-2,TGCAGTGCTAACCCCGGGTATGGCTACACCTTC,CSANPGYGYTF
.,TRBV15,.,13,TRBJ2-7,TGTGCCACCAGCAGAGTATCCTCCTACGAGCAGTACTTC,CATSRVSSYEQYF
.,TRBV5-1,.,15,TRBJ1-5,TGCGCCAGCAGCTTGGAACAGGGCGCCTATCAGCCCCAGCATTTT,CASSLEQGAYQPQHF
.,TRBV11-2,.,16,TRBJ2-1,TGTGCCAGCAGCTTAGATTTGGGGACTGCCGCGTTGGAGCAGTTCTTC,CASSLDLGTAALEQFF
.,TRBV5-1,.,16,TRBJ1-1,TGCGCCAGCAGCCCATTTAGGGACACCATGAACACTGAAGCTTTCTTT,CASSPFRDTMNTEAFF
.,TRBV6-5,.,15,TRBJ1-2,TGTGCCAGCAGGGAGGGCAGCAATCGTGGCTATGGCTACACCTTC,CASREGSNRGYGYTF
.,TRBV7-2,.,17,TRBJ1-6,TGTGCCAGCAGCTCCCATCGACAGGACACATATAATTCACCCCTCCACTTT,CASSSHRQDTYNSPLHF
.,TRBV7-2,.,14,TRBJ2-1,TGTGCCAGCAGCCCTCACGCGGGCCGGAATGAGCAGTTCTTC,CASSPHAGRNEQFF
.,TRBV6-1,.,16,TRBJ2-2,TGTGCCAGCAGTGAAGCGGCCGACGGGGGTGCCGGGGAGCTGTTTTTT,CASSEAADGGAGELFF
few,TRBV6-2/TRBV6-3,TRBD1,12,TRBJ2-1,TGTGCCAGCAGTCACGGACAGGGGGTACAGTTCTTC,CASSHGQGVQFF
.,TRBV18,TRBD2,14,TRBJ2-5,TGTGCCAGCTCACTCTGGACTAGTGGAGAGACCCAGTACTTC,CASSLWTSGETQYF
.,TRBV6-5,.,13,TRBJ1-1,TGTGCCAGCAGCCTGGCCGAGAACACTGAAGCTTTCTTT,CASSLAENTEAFF
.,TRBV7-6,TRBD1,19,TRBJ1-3,TGTGCCAGCAGCTTCCTGAGTCCCGCCGGGACAGGAGGTGGAAACACCATATATTTT,CASSFLSPAGTGGGNTIYF
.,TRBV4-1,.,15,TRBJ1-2,TGCGCCAGCAGCCAATTACAGGTATCGGTCCATGGCTACACCTTC,CASSQLQVSVHGYTF
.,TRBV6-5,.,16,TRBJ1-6,TGTGCCAGCAGTTACTCGGGGGGAGCCCAGACCTCACCCCTCCACTTT,CASSYSGGAQTSPLHF
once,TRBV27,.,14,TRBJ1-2,TGTGCCAGCAGTTTTGGCAGATCTAACTATGGCTACACCTTC,CASSFGRSNYGYTF
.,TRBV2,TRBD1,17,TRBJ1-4,TGTGCCAGCAGTGACCCGGGACAGGGATTTTATAATGAAAAACTGTTTTTT,CASSDPGQGFYNEKLFF
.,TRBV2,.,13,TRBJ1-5,TGTGCCAGCAGTGAGGGGGAGGGTCAGCCCCAGCATTTT,CASSEGEGQPQHF
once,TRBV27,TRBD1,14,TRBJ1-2,TGTGCCAGCAGTAGGGACAGGGGGTACTATGGCTACACCTTC,CASSRDRGYYGYTF
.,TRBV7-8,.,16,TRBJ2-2,TGTGCCAGCAGCTTAGAGGGGGGGCATTACACCGGGGAGCTGTTTTTT,CASSLEGGHYTGELFF
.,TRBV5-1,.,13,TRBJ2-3,TGCGCCAGCAGCTCAGTCAGCACAGATACGCAGTATTTT,CASSSVSTDTQYF
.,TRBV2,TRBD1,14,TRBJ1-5,TGTGCCAGTATCCGGGACAGGGGCAATCAGCCCCAGCATTTT,CASIRDRGNQPQHF
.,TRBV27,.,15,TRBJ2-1,TGTGCCAGCACCTTCAGGGGGACTCCCCCCTATGAGCAGTTCTTC,CASTFRGTPPYEQFF
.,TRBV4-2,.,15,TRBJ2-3,TGTGCCAGCAGCCGCCAAGTACAGGGCACAGATACGCAGTATTTT,CASSRQVQGTDTQYF
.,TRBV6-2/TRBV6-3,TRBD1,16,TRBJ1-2,TGTGCCAGCAGTTACGAGGACAGGGTGATTGTCTATGGCTACACCTTC,CASSYEDRVIVYGYTF
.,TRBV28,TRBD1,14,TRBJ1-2,TGTGCCAGCAGTTCAGGGGGCTTCTTCTATGGCTACACCTTC,CASSSGGFFYGYTF
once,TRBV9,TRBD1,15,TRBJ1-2,TGTGCCAGCAGCGTAGAAGACAGGGAAAACTATGGCTACACCTTC,CASSVEDRENYGYTF
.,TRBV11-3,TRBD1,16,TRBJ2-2,TGTGCCAGCAGCTTAGGATGGACAGGGAGCACCGGGGAGCTGTTTTTT,CASSLGWTGSTGELFF
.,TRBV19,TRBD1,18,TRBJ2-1,TGTGCCAGTAGTACGAGAAATCCGGGACAGGGGGTTTACAATGAGCAGTTCTTC,CASSTRNPGQGVYNEQFF
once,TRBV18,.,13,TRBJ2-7,TGTGCCAGCTCACCGGAAGAGGGCTACGAGCAGTACTTC,CASSPEEGYEQYF
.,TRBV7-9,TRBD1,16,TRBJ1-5,TGTGCCAGCAGCTTGTGGACAGGGGGTAGCGGTAAGCCCCAGCATTTT,CASSLWTGGSGKPQHF
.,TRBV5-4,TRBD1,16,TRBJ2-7,TGTGCCAGCAGCGCCGACAAGACAGGGGGCCCCTACGAGCAGTACTTC,CASSADKTGGPYEQYF
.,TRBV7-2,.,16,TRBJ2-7,TGTGCCAGCAGCTACCGGCAGACACCACACTCCTACGAGCAGTACTTC,CASSYRQTPHSYEQYF
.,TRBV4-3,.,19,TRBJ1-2,TGCGCCAGCAGCCGATCTACGAACTTGGGGGGGAGAGGGTACTATGGCTACACCTTC,CASSRSTNLGGRGYYGYTF
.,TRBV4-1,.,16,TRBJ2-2,TGCGCCAGCAGAATCGATCCGGGACAAAACACCGGGGAGCTGTTTTTT,CASRIDPGQNTGELFF
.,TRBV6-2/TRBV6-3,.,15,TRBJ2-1,TGTGCCAGCAGTGACCAGGGGAGAGGGGATAATGAGCAGTTCTTC,CASSDQGRGDNEQFF
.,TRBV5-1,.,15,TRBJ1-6,TGCGCCAGCAGCTTGGAAGGCGGGGATGGGTCACCCCTCCACTTT,CASSLEGGDGSPLHF
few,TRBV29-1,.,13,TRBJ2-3,TGCAGCGTTGCGGGGGGCCAGGCAGATACGCAGTATTTT,CSVAGGQADTQYF
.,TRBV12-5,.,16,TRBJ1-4,TGTGCTAGTGGTTTGGTACGAGAGGGCTGGCGGGAAAAACTGTTTTTT,CASGLVREGWREKLFF
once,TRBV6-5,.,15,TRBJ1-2,TGTGCCAGCAGTTACTGGCGGACAGCCTATTATGGCTACACCTTC,CASSYWRTAYYGYTF
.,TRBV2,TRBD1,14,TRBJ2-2,TGTGCCAGCAAGAGGACAGGGAACACCGGGGAGCTGTTTTTT,CASKRTGNTGELFF
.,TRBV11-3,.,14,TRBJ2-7,TGTGCCAGCAGCCCCGGACACGACTCCTACGAGCAGTACTTC,CASSPGHDSYEQYF